The 18 T cell receptor beta chains below were found in one sample sequenced in a study of OX40 agonist ivuxolimab in advanced cancers. The library came from the immunoSEQ multiplex PCR assay. TCRdb mirrors the immuneACCESS table, restricted to in-frame sequences. Some clones are absent from its copies; in checked studies, under half trace to an unresolved V gene, and the reason for the others is unknown. This sample has 80,000 to 85,000 clones in its table, and roughly 86% of those were observed once. The biggest ten clones account for around 6% of the sample. The specimen comprised CD4+ or CD8+ T cells sorted from blood, sampled in a trial of the OX40 agonist ivuxolimab. All receptors derive from an adult with an advanced solid tumor such as melanoma, head and neck, liver or kidney cancer.

The gene calls are TRBV5-1 and TRBJ2-5, with D possibly matching TRBD1 (6 bases). There are 15 residues in the CDR3. The V end lost 0 bases, the J end lost 5 bases, and 14 bases lay between the germline ends. Per the germline V gene, CDR1 is SGHRS and CDR2 is YFSETQ. The CDR3 sequence: CASSLDGQPTETQYF. CDR3 nucleotide sequence: TGCGCCAGCAGCTTGGACGGACAGCCTACGGAGACCCAGTACTTC.

The rearrangement uses TRBV5-4 and TRBJ2-1; D may be TRBD2 (5 bases). Germline V gives CDR1 SGHNT, CDR2 YYREEE (reference sequence). The CDR3 extends over 16 amino acids. Deletions cut 0 bases from V and 0 bases from J, with 10 bases between. CDR3 residues: CASSLGGPRSYNEQFF. CDR3 bases: TGTGCCAGCAGCTTGGGCGGGCCCCGCTCCTACAATGAGCAGTTCTTC.

The chain has TRBV5-1 and TRBJ1-1, with 7 positions matching TRBD1. Trimming took 4 bases from V and 0 from J; bases not matched to a gene: 3. The CDR3 length is 14 residues. Germline values: CDR1 SGHRS, CDR2 YFSETQ. The CDR3 coding sequence is TGCGCCAGCAGCCCGGGACAGATGAACACTGAAGCTTTCTTT. It encodes CASSPGQMNTEAFF.

The rearrangement joins TRBV18 to TRBJ2-7; TRBD2 matches at 13 bases. With V trimmed by 6 bases and J by 0 bases, 14 bases remained unmatched. Germline values: CDR1 KGHSH, CDR2 LQKENI. This CDR3 comprises 19 residues. The CDR3 DNA is TGTGCCAGCTCTCGATGGACTAGCGGGGGCTCCCGGAGCTCCTACGAGCAGTACTTC. This encodes CASSRWTSGGSRSSYEQYF. The variable domain in full, with the rest retrieved from reference TRBV18 and TRBJ2-7, is NAGVMQNPRHLVRRRGQEARLRCSPMKGHSHVYWYRQLPEEGLKFMVYLQKENIIDESGMPKERFSAEFPKEGPSILRIQQVVRGDSAAYFCASSRWTSGGSRSSYEQYFGPGTRLTVT.

The chain joins TRBV5-4 to TRBJ2-5; 8 bases agree with TRBD2. Per the germline V gene, CDR1 is SGHNT and CDR2 is YYREEE (reference sequence). V lost 4 bases, J lost 1 base, and 3 bases stayed unmatched. The CDR3 sequence is 14 residues long. CDR3 sequence (DNA): TGTGCCAGCAGCACCGGGACTAGCCAAGAGACCCAGTACTTC. This sequence encodes CASSTGTSQETQYF.

The chain links TRBV5-4 to TRBJ2-2, with TRBD2 identical over 8 bases. The CDR3 is 16 residues long. Germline CDR1 is SGHNT and CDR2 is YYREEE (reference sequence). V was clipped by 2 bases and J by 4 bases; unmatched bases: 7. CDR3 DNA: TGTGCCAGCAGCTTCAGGGAGCGGGGGAGCACCGGGGAGCTGTTTTTT. It specifies CASSFRERGSTGELFF.

V and J are TRBV7-3 and TRBJ2-7, with 8 bases fitting TRBD1. This CDR3 is 18 amino acids long. Germline assignment: CDR1 SGHTA and CDR2 FQGTGA. J lost 3 bases, V lost 1 base, and 14 bases had no gene match. CDR3 sequence: CASSLNAPPDRDDYEQYF. CDR3 DNA sequence: TGTGCCAGCAGCTTAAACGCCCCCCCGGACAGGGACGACTACGAGCAGTACTTC.

This clone was seen just once. The chain uses TRBV27 and TRBJ1-2; the match to TRBD1 covers 8 bases. V lost 2 bases and J lost 4; bases outside the gene matches: 6. There are 15 residues in the CDR3. CDR1 is MNHEY, CDR2 SMNVEV, per germline (reference sequence). This CDR3 reads CASSLRQGHLYGYTF. The CDR3 DNA sequence: TGTGCCAGCAGTTTACGACAGGGGCACCTCTATGGCTACACCTTC.

The chain couples TRBV14 to TRBJ2-7, with D possibly matching TRBD1 (6 bases). Trimming cost V 1 base and J 0 bases, with 10 bases left between them. CDR3 size: 15 residues. Per germline, CDR1 SGHDN and CDR2 FVKESK. The CDR3 loop is CASSQGQVGSYEQYF. In DNA form, the CDR3 reads TGTGCCAGCAGCCAAGGACAGGTCGGCTCCTACGAGCAGTACTTC.

The genes are TRBV4-3 and TRBJ1-4; no definite D call. Trimming took off 4 bases at V and 5 bases at J, with 20 bases between the two ends. The CDR3 runs 17 residues. Germline V gene lookup returns CDR1 LGHNA and CDR2 YSLEER. CDR3 bases: TGCGCCAGCAGCCGAGCAGATAACAGAGCCAGGAATGAAAAACTGTTTTTT. Translation gives CASSRADNRARNEKLFF.

This chain links TRBV6-6 with TRBJ2-1, with 10 bases aligning to TRBD1. The length of the CDR3 is 14 residues. Germline V gene sequence: CDR1 MNHNY, CDR2 SVGAGI (reference sequence). V was clipped by 6 bases and J by 6 bases; unmatched bases: 5. In nucleotides, the CDR3 is TGTGCCAGCAGGCGACAGGGGGCGTTCAATGAGCAGTTCTTC. It specifies CASRRQGAFNEQFF.

The chain has TRBV30 and TRBJ1-6, with unresolved D. The CDR3 has 13 residues. Trimming stripped 2 bases from V and 7 bases from J, with 9 bases between. Per germline, CDR1 GTSNPN and CDR2 SVGIG (reference sequence). The DNA of the CDR3 is TGTGCCTGGAGTTCCAATGGGAATTCACCCCTCCACTTT. It yields the protein CAWSSNGNSPLHF.

The J gene is TRBJ1-2, the V gene TRBV30; D is unresolved. V was clipped by 0 bases and J by 7 bases, with 12 bases between them. The germline V gene encodes CDR1 GTSNPN and CDR2 SVGIG (reference sequence). The CDR3 consists of 13 residues. This CDR3 reads CAWSVSGIAGYTF. Written as DNA, the CDR3 is TGTGCCTGGAGTGTATCGGGTATTGCTGGCTACACCTTC.

This rearrangement joins TRBV4-1 to TRBJ1-1; D is undetermined. This CDR3 is 14 amino acids long. Looked up from germline, CDR1 is MGHRA and CDR2 is YSYEKL. Deletions cut 2 bases from V and 1 base from J, with 8 bases between. The CDR3 bases are TGCGCCAGCAGCCAACCTAGTGAGAACACTGAAGCTTTCTTT. Its translation is CASSQPSENTEAFF.

The chain is built from TRBV9 and TRBJ2-6, with 7 bases that match TRBD1. V was pared by 4 bases and J by 0 bases, with 13 bases of the junction left unmatched. CDR3 length equals 19 residues. The V gene's germline CDR1 is SGDLS and CDR2 YYNGEE. In DNA, the CDR3 is TGTGCCAGCAGCAAAATACAGGGACAGACAAGCTCTGGGGCCAACGTCCTGACTTTC. This sequence encodes CASSKIQGQTSSGANVLTF.

The chain has TRBV9 and TRBJ2-2; 7 nucleotides line up with TRBD2. The junction had 9 bases not matched to a gene; V was cut back by 8 bases and J by 5 bases. From germline, CDR1 is SGDLS and CDR2 YYNGEE. There are 14 residues in the CDR3. In nucleotides, the CDR3 is TGTGCCAGTCGCCGGTGGGAGGGGACCGGGGAGCTGTTTTTT. Amino acids: CASRRWEGTGELFF.

The chain joins TRBV7-3 to TRBJ2-2, with D perhaps matching TRBD2 (5 bases). V dropped 3 bases and J dropped 2 bases, with 16 bases sitting between them. The germline CDR1 and CDR2 sequences are SGHTA and FQGTGA. The CDR3 covers 17 residues. The CDR3 reads CASSFGGSGTNTGELFF. In DNA form, the CDR3 reads TGTGCCAGCAGCTTTGGTGGCAGCGGCACAAACACCGGGGAGCTGTTTTTT.

The chain is built from TRBV19 and TRBJ2-3; TRBD1 or TRBD2 may be the D gene (5 bases each). Germline V gene data show CDR1 as LNHDA and CDR2 as SQIVND (reference sequence). V lost 1 base and J lost 4, with 12 bases in between. The CDR3 loop spans 15 amino acids. CDR3 sequence reads: CASSIVGTISDTQYF. The CDR3 DNA reads as TGTGCCAGTAGTATAGTGGGGACGATCTCAGATACGCAGTATTTT.